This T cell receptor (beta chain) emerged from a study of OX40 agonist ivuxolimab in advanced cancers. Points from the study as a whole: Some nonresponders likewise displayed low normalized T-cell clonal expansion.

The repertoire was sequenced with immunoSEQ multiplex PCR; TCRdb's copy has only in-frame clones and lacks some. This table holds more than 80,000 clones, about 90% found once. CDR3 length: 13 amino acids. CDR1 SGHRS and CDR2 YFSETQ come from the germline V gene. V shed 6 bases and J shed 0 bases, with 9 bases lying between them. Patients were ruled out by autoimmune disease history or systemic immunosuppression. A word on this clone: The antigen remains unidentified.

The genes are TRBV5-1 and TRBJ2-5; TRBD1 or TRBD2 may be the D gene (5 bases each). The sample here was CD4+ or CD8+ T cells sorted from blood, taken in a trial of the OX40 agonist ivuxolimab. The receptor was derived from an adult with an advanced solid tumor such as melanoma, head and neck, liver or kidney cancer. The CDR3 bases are TGCGCCAGCACCCTGGGGGACCAAGAGACCCAGTACTTC. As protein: CASTLGDQETQYF.